This entry lists 26 T cell receptor beta chains sequenced from one sample in a study of regulatory T cells in long-lasting Graves disease. Described time point: persistent/refractory GD, antithyroid drugs over 5 years with positive TRAb. PBMCs were the source of the RNA used for TCR sequencing. HTBI primers from iRepertoire and Arm-PCR of CDR3 regions yielded the TCR beta libraries. In TCRdb, the multiplex PCR reads were re-called with MiXCR into one record per CDR3 protein. The data contain over 300,000 distinct CDR3 sequences, roughly 21% of them singletons. This material consisted of peripheral blood mononuclear cells (PBMCs), taken when the disease was refractory, from a patient treated with antithyroid drugs. The receptors stem from a female donor with Graves disease.

The chain has TRBV27 and TRBJ2-1; D may be TRBD2 (6 bases). Germline CDR1 MNHEY, CDR2 SMNVEV (reference sequence). The CDR3 spans 16 residues. V was clipped by 2 bases and J by 7 bases, with 18 bases between them. CDR3 amino acids: CASSLPKRGLRNEQFF. For the CDR3, the DNA is TGTGCCAGCAGTTTACCCAAGAGGGGACTCAGGAATGAGCAGTTCTTC.

Comments on this clonotype: It may be a read error: a sequence one base away is much more abundant. V usage is TRBV12-3 or TRBV12-4 and J usage is TRBJ1-1, with D possibly matching TRBD1 (6 bases). Between the trimmed V and J ends, which lost 8 bases and 4 bases, there was a span of 17 bases. The CDR3 is 14 residues long. The CDR3 is CASGTGYPCTEAFF. The CDR3 DNA is TGTGCCAGCGGAACAGGGTACCCCTGCACTGAAGCTTTCTTT.

This clonotype was detected many times. The chain has TRBV5-6 and TRBJ2-7, with D hard to call. V was pared by 1 base and J by 4 bases, with 21 bases between. The germline CDR1 and CDR2 sequences are SGHDT and YYEEEE. This CDR3 spans 17 amino acids. CDR3 sequence reads: CASSLRTKGLVEYEQYF. CDR3 nucleotide sequence: TGTGCCAGCAGCTTGAGGACGAAGGGTCTTGTAGAGTACGAGCAGTACTTC. Full variable domain (outside the CDR3, taken from reference TRBV5-6 and TRBJ2-7): DAGVTQSPTHLIKTRGQQVTLRCSPKSGHDTVSWYQQALGQGPQFIFQYYEEEERQRGNFPDRFSGHQFPNYSSELNVNALLLGDSALYLCASSLRTKGLVEYEQYFGPGTRLTVT.

This clonotype has at least ten counts. The rearrangement uses TRBV3-1 and TRBJ2-4; D tentatively reads TRBD1 or TRBD2 (5 bases each). Germline assignment: CDR1 LGHDT and CDR2 YNNKEL (reference sequence). The V gene lost 4 bases and the J gene lost 0 bases, with 19 bases spanning the gap. The CDR3 has 18 residues. Here the CDR3 reads CASSPHWGGRGAKNIQYF. CDR3 nucleotide sequence: TGTGCCAGCAGCCCCCACTGGGGCGGGCGAGGAGCCAAAAACATTCAGTACTTC.

This clonotype was observed many times. J is TRBJ2-5 and V is TRBV12-3 or TRBV12-4; D is unresolved. Deletions cut 5 bases from V and 5 bases from J, with 12 bases between. The CDR3 loop spans 13 amino acids. CDR3 amino acids: CASSKVRKETQYF. The DNA for the CDR3 is TGTGCCAGCAGTAAAGTAAGAAAGGAGACCCAGTACTTC.

The chain recombines TRBV12-5 with TRBJ2-6; 8 positions agree with TRBD1. Losses at the gene ends were 4 bases for V and 0 bases for J; bases not matched to a gene: 5. Germline CDR1 reads LGHNT; CDR2 reads FRNRAP. The CDR3 spans 17 residues. Written as DNA, the CDR3 is TGTGCTAGTGGTTCTTGGACAGGGTTCTCTGGGGCCAACGTCCTGACTTTC. Its translation: CASGSWTGFSGANVLTF.

This clonotype was counted a single time. The chain recombines TRBV7-9 with TRBJ1-5; D remains unclear. Trimming stripped 0 bases from V and 9 bases from J, with 6 bases between. The CDR3 covers 12 residues. From germline, CDR1 is SEHNR and CDR2 FQNEAQ (reference sequence). The CDR3 is CASSLAEWPQHF. In nucleotides, the CDR3 is TGTGCCAGCAGCTTAGCGGAGTGGCCCCAGCATTTT.

In this sample, this clonotype turned up many times. The genes are TRBV7-9 and TRBJ1-5; 9 bases fit TRBD1. Germline V gene sequence: CDR1 SEHNR, CDR2 FQNEAQ (reference sequence). V shed 4 bases, J shed 6 bases, and the junction held 1 base outside the gene matches. This CDR3 comprises 13 residues. Here the CDR3 reads CASSSGQGQPQHF. CDR3 DNA: TGTGCCAGCAGCTCGGGACAGGGTCAGCCCCAGCATTTT.

This clonotype was found many times. The rearrangement uses TRBV3-1 and TRBJ1-1; tentative D call: TRBD1 (6 bases). The CDR3 contains 13 residues. V was pared by 2 bases and J by 4 bases, with 8 bases between. The germline V gene has CDR1 LGHDT and CDR2 YNNKEL (reference sequence). The chain's CDR3 is CASSQIGGTEAFF. The CDR3 DNA reads TGTGCCAGCAGCCAAATAGGGGGCACTGAAGCTTTCTTT.

At least ten counts were recorded for this clonotype. This chain links TRBV28 with TRBJ2-7; 11 bases fit TRBD1. The CDR3 is 15 residues long. The V segment lost 5 bases and the J segment 3 bases; nucleotides outside the gene matches: 6. Germline V gene lookup returns CDR1 MDHEN and CDR2 SYDVKM. CDR3 DNA: TGTGCCAGCAGTCAAAGGACAGGGGGCGTCTACGAGCAGTACTTC. It translates to CASSQRTGGVYEQYF.

The chain combines TRBV18 with TRBJ1-5, with TRBD1 matching over 7 bases. Per germline, CDR1 KGHSH and CDR2 LQKENI. This CDR3 comprises 14 residues. Trimming cost V 6 bases and J 5 bases; bases outside gene matches: 7. The CDR3, as DNA: TGTGCCAGCTCGCCCCAGGGGGGGGATCAGCCCCAGCATTTT. Its protein product is CASSPQGGDQPQHF.

This clonotype was seen ten or more times. The rearrangement joins TRBV27 to TRBJ1-4; the D gene is possibly TRBD1 (5 bases). Germline V gives CDR1 MNHEY, CDR2 SMNVEV (reference sequence). This CDR3 region has 15 residues. The V end was cut by 3 bases, the J end by 3 bases, with 11 bases between. The CDR3 loop reads CASSLGLVANEKLFF. The CDR3 nucleotides are TGTGCCAGCAGTTTGGGACTTGTAGCTAATGAAAAACTGTTTTTT. Looking up the rest from reference TRBV27 and TRBJ1-4 gives the full variable domain: EAQVTQNPRYLITVTGKKLTVTCSQNMNHEYMSWYRQDPGLGLRQIYYSMNVEVTDKGDVPEGYKVSRKEKRNFPLILESPSPNQTSLYFCASSLGLVANEKLFFGSGTQLSVL.

This clonotype was observed a handful of times. The chain has TRBV7-2 and TRBJ1-5; D perhaps matches TRBD1 (6 bases). V gave up 1 base and J gave up 8 bases, with 15 bases separating them. The CDR3 is made up of 15 amino acids. Germline lookup yields CDR1 SGHTA and CDR2 FQGNSA. CDR3 sequence reads: CASSLVTGRHEPQHF. The CDR3 coding sequence is TGTGCCAGCAGCTTAGTTACAGGGAGGCATGAGCCCCAGCATTTT.

V is TRBV12-5 and J is TRBJ2-2; D remains ambiguous. Germline-derived CDR1 and CDR2 are LGHNT and FRNRAP. Trimming took 0 bases from V and 5 from J, leaving 13 bases between them. The CDR3 runs to 16 residues. CDR3 protein: CASGLVLMAATGELFF. CDR3 DNA: TGTGCTAGTGGTTTGGTACTTATGGCAGCAACCGGGGAGCTGTTTTTT.

In the case of this clonotype: This may come from a read error, since a much larger clone is one base off. The chain combines TRBV6-2 or TRBV6-3 with TRBJ1-1; D ambiguous. Trimming removed 5 bases from V and 0 bases from J, with 13 bases in between. Per the germline V gene, CDR1 is MNHEY and CDR2 is SVGEGT. The CDR3 has 15 amino acids. CDR3 bases: TGTGCCAGCAGTGGAGAAGACGGAATGAACACTGAAGCTTTCTTT. It is translated as CASSGEDGMNTEAFF.

This clonotype was recorded many times. The J gene is TRBJ1-2, the V gene TRBV29-1; the D gene is possibly TRBD1 (5 bases). This CDR3 is 14 amino acids long. Per the germline V gene, CDR1 is SQVTM and CDR2 is ANQGSEA. V was pared by 4 bases and J by 6 bases, with 18 bases between. The CDR3 spells CSVALLSGSHGYTF. For the CDR3, the DNA is TGCAGCGTTGCCCTTTTATCAGGGTCGCATGGCTACACCTTC.

This clonotype was counted many times. This chain uses TRBV5-1 with TRBJ1-1, with D possibly being TRBD1 (5 bases). Germline V CDR1 and CDR2: SGHRS, YFSETQ. With 5 bases removed from V and 1 base from J, the gap between germline ends came to 15 bases. This CDR3 is built from 15 residues. The CDR3 protein is CASRVGTAQNTEAFF. CDR3 coding DNA: TGCGCCAGCAGGGTCGGGACTGCTCAGAACACTGAAGCTTTCTTT.

V and J are TRBV7-2 and TRBJ2-7; tentatively, D is TRBD2 (5 bases). V was trimmed by 5 bases and J by 5 bases, leaving 13 bases between them. The CDR3 is made up of 13 amino acids. CDR1 and CDR2 from the germline V gene are SGHTA and FQGNSA. CDR3 region: CASSNMWTDEQYF. The CDR3 bases are TGTGCCAGCAGCAACATGTGGACTGACGAGCAGTACTTC. Together with reference TRBV7-2 and TRBJ2-7, the CDR3 gives the full variable domain: GAGVSQSPSNKVTEKGKDVELRCDPISGHTALYWYRQSLGQGLEFLIYFQGNSAPDKSGLPSDRFSAERTGGSVSTLTIQRTQQEDSAVYLCASSNMWTDEQYFGPGTRLTVT.

This clonotype was seen a few times. V usage is TRBV3-1 and J usage is TRBJ2-7; 7 positions match TRBD1. The CDR3 runs to 14 residues. Germline V CDR1 and CDR2: LGHDT, YNNKEL (reference sequence). V was pared by 8 bases and J by 6 bases, with 13 bases of the junction left unmatched. CDR3 in amino acids: CASGDRASESEQYF. DNA for the CDR3: TGTGCCAGCGGAGACAGGGCCTCCGAATCCGAGCAGTACTTC.

This clonotype came up once. The J gene is TRBJ2-4, the V gene TRBV12-3 or TRBV12-4; D is perhaps TRBD2 (6 bases). There are 16 residues in the CDR3. Trimming cost V 3 bases and J 0 bases, with 12 bases left between them. The CDR3 spells CASSFGGVLAKNIQYF. Written as DNA, the CDR3 is TGTGCCAGCAGTTTCGGAGGGGTGTTAGCCAAAAACATTCAGTACTTC.

J is TRBJ2-1 and V is TRBV20-1; no reliable D call. Trimming removed 6 bases at V and 3 bases at J, with 12 bases between. Germline V gives CDR1 DFQATT, CDR2 SNEGSKA (reference sequence). The CDR3 runs 13 residues. The CDR3: CSAAPILYNEQFF. The CDR3 DNA reads as TGCAGTGCGGCACCCATTCTCTACAATGAGCAGTTCTTC.

For the CDR3, the DNA is TGTGCCAGCAGTGAGGACAGAGTTTACACCGGGGAGCTGTTTTTT. Amino acid sequence: CASSEDRVYTGELFF. The chain is built from TRBV2 and TRBJ2-2; D may be TRBD1 (6 bases). CDR3 length: 15 residues. CDR1 SNHLY and CDR2 FYNNEI come from the germline V gene. Trimming cost V 3 bases and J 3 bases, with 11 bases left between them.

Note on this clonotype: Just one base apart from a much larger clone, this may be a read error. J is TRBJ2-1 and V is TRBV28, with TRBD2 identical over 9 bases. Per germline, CDR1 MDHEN and CDR2 SYDVKM. CDR3 length: 16 amino acids. The CDR3 loop is CASSPILAGPTNERFF. In nucleotides, the CDR3 is TGTGCCAGCAGTCCCATCCTAGCGGGACCTACCAATGAGCGGTTCTTC.

This clonotype came up a few times. The rearrangement uses TRBV3-1 and TRBJ2-7; D gene unclear. This CDR3 spans 13 amino acids. Trimming stripped 1 base from V and 5 bases from J, with 9 bases between. The germline V gene encodes CDR1 LGHDT and CDR2 YNNKEL (reference sequence). The chain's CDR3 is CASSQVGYNEQYF. The CDR3 DNA sequence: TGTGCCAGCAGCCAAGTGGGCTATAACGAGCAGTACTTC.

This clonotype was counted ten times or more. The gene calls are TRBV20-1 and TRBJ2-5; 10 nucleotides align to TRBD2. V was pared by 0 bases and J by 5 bases, with 12 bases of the junction left unmatched. This CDR3 is built from 17 residues. Germline assignment: CDR1 DFQATT and CDR2 SNEGSKA (reference sequence). The CDR3 DNA sequence: TGCAGTGCTAGAGATCGGGGTAGCGGGGGGATAAGGGAGACCCAGTACTTC. Translating it yields CSARDRGSGGIRETQYF.

This clonotype was seen many times. The chain recombines TRBV6-1 with TRBJ1-1, with a weak D call TRBD1 (6 bases). Trimming stripped 7 bases from V and 0 bases from J, with 21 bases between. Per germline, CDR1 MNHNS and CDR2 SASEGT. This CDR3 is 17 amino acids long. CDR3 sequence (DNA): TGTGCCAGCAAAAGGCCGAAATACAGGGCCTTGAACACTGAAGCTTTCTTT. It codes for CASKRPKYRALNTEAFF.